This T cell receptor beta chain originates from a study of a mutant IDH1 vaccine in newly diagnosed glioma. Study in general: Vaccination was launched 4-6 weeks after radiotherapy alone, or with temozolomide cycles.

Sequencing was performed with immunoSEQ multiplex PCR; in TCRdb, only in-frame clones are kept and a portion is missing. The sample comprises about 24,000 clones, about four fifths of which are singletons, and approximately 3.8% rests with the top ten. Worth noting for this clone: Its target is not known.

V lost 7 bases, J lost 2 bases, and 10 bases stayed unmatched. Germline assignment: CDR1 MNHNS and CDR2 SASEGT. The CDR3 is made up of 15 amino acids. This sample's time point: week 47, end of study. Alongside topical imiquimod, each dose of vaccine comprised 300 ug of mutant IDH1 20-mer peptide. The patients received vaccinations eight times, in weeks 1, 3, 5, 7, 11, 15, 19 and 23. Sample: PBMCs, taken from a glioma patient whose treatment included an IDH1 peptide vaccine. The gene calls are TRBV6-1 and TRBJ2-5; the match to TRBD1 covers 7 bases. This receptor was obtained from a man aged 40-49 years with glioma. Some clones in this sample may be carry-over from other donors' samples. The CDR3 DNA reads as TGTGCCAGCAACCCAAATGGACAGGCACAAGAGACCCAGTACTTC. This sequence encodes CASNPNGQAQETQYF.